These T cell receptor beta chains were read from a single sample in a study of OX40 agonist ivuxolimab in advanced cancers. TCRdb keeps only in-frame clones here, not all; method: immunoSEQ multiplex PCR. This table has tens of thousands of clones, roughly 86% appearing once. The starting material was CD4+ or CD8+ T cells sorted from blood, obtained in a trial of the OX40 agonist ivuxolimab. The receptors were sampled from an adult with an advanced solid tumor such as melanoma, head and neck, liver or kidney cancer. Both conserved end residues are trimmed from each CDR3. Fields, in order: J gene, V gene, CDR3 protein.

>TRBJ1-1|TRBV13
ASSLTTAVMNTEAF
>TRBJ2-1|TRBV4-2
ASSQEAGLAGVSYNEQF
>TRBJ1-2|TRBV6-5
ASSYGRGYT
>TRBJ2-7|TRBV19
ASSMTGGFDEQY
>TRBJ1-1|TRBV19
ASGQGWNTEAF
>TRBJ2-7|TRBV19
ASSIDGASLFDEQY
>TRBJ2-7|TRBV23-1
ASSQSPATYEQY
>TRBJ1-6|TRBV6-5
ASSYSPGQGGSPLH
>TRBJ2-7|TRBV6-5
ASSSRQWFYEQY
>TRBJ1-5|TRBV10-3
AISDRDSQPQH
>TRBJ1-1|TRBV7-2
ASSITGGGTEAF
>TRBJ1-5|TRBV2
ASSEQQGNQPQH
>TRBJ1-6|TRBV9
ASSVESPPLGPLH
>TRBJ2-7|TRBV27
ASSFRQGEHEQY
>TRBJ1-1|TRBV6-1
ASPWDSNTEAF
>TRBJ1-5|TRBV2
ASSARSNQPQH
>TRBJ1-1|TRBV5-1
ASSLEGGRNTEAF
>TRBJ2-1|TRBV11-2
ASSPLRGVYNEQF
>TRBJ2-1|TRBV9
ASSVLGESNEQF
>TRBJ2-7|TRBV7-9
ASNSGRANHEQY
>TRBJ2-1|TRBV30
AWGIVAEQF
>TRBJ1-1|TRBV28
AAGQGHTEAF
>TRBJ1-3|TRBV18
ASSPGRSGNTIY